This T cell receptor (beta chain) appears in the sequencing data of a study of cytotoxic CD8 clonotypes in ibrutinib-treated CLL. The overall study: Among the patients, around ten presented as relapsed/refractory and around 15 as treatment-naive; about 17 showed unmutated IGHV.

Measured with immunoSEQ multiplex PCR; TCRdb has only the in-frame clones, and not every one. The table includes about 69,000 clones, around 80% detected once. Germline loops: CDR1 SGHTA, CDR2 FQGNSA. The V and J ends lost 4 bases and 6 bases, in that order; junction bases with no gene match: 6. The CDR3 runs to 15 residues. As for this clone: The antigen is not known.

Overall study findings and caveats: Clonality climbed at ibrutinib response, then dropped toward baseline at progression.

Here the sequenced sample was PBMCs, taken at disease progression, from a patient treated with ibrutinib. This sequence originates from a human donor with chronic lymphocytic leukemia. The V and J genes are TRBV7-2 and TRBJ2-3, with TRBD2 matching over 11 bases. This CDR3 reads CASSSGTSGLDTQYF. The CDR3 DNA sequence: TGTGCCAGCAGCTCTGGGACTAGCGGCCTGGATACGCAGTATTTT.